This TCR beta chain was recorded in a study of blood T cell repertoires in COVID-19. Looking at the study overall: Spain, Italy and the United States supplied samples that represented acute and convalescent COVID-19. T cells, B-cell-depleted T cells, or PBMCs supplied cDNA or gDNA.

Authors' analysis steps: Amplification with reference gene primers provided the estimates of nucleated cell counts. Profiling relied on immunoSEQ multiplex PCR, and the TCRdb table lists in-frame clones only, not all of them. Clone size and the V and J calls come from that table; the DNA yielded D and trimming. The sample shows tens of thousands of clones, more than 75% of them seen only once. The V and J ends lost 2 bases and 5 bases, in that order; junction bases with no gene match: 5. CDR1 is SEHNR and CDR2 is FQNEAQ in the germline V gene (reference sequence). CDR3 length: 15 residues. Sequencing was done on a sample of peripheral blood. This chain joins TRBV7-9 and TRBJ2-2, with 7 bases matching TRBD1. The receptor was isolated from a human donor in a cohort sampled during active COVID-19. The CDR3 DNA follows: TGTGCCAGCAGCTTATACAGGGGTGGAACCGGGGAGCTGTTTTTT. Amino acids: CASSLYRGGTGELFF.